The 29 T cell receptor beta chains below come from one sample, sequenced in a study of blood T cell repertoires in COVID-19. Some clones are missing from TCRdb's copy, which holds only in-frame ones; the method was immunoSEQ multiplex PCR. This sample has 120,000 to 150,000 clones, with approximately 83% found just once. Sequenced: peripheral blood. The receptor source for this set is a woman aged 55-70 years with COVID-19, enrolled during active disease.

The chain is built from TRBV9 and TRBJ1-1; tentatively, D is TRBD1 (5 bases). The CDR3 consists of 14 residues. Trimming removed 4 bases from V and 4 bases from J, with 14 bases in between. CDR1 is SGDLS, CDR2 YYNGEE, per germline. This CDR3 reads CASSTRGDSTEAFF. The CDR3 coding sequence is TGTGCCAGCAGCACCCGAGGTGACAGCACTGAAGCTTTCTTT.

The J gene is TRBJ1-3, the V gene TRBV7-6; no firm D call. This CDR3 contains 16 residues. From germline, CDR1 is SGHVS and CDR2 FNYEAQ. V lost 2 bases to trimming and J lost 0 bases, with 11 bases between them. Here the CDR3 DNA reads TGTGCCAGCAGCTTAATGGGCCAGCTCTCTGGAAACACCATATATTTT. Translating it yields CASSLMGQLSGNTIYF.

The genes are TRBV6-5 and TRBJ2-7; TRBD1 might be the D (5 bases). V was shortened by 2 bases and J by 9 bases, with 20 bases between the two germline ends. The germline gives CDR1 MNHEY, CDR2 SVGAGI. The CDR3 consists of 15 residues. DNA of the CDR3: TGTGCCAGCAGTTACGGGGCGGAGCCTATGGGAAGGCAGTACTTC. Protein product: CASSYGAEPMGRQYF.

This clone has just a few counts. This rearrangement joins TRBV19 to TRBJ2-1, with 11 bases matching TRBD1. CDR1 and CDR2 (germline): LNHDA, SQIVND (reference sequence). Germline trimming cut 2 bases from V and 6 bases from J; bases unmatched to any gene: 6. CDR3 size: 16 residues. As DNA, the CDR3 is TGTGCCAGTAGTATAAGGGGACAGGGGGAAAGCAATGAGCAGTTCTTC. Its protein product is CASSIRGQGESNEQFF.

The chain has TRBV18 and TRBJ2-1; D is perhaps TRBD1 (5 bases). V was shortened by 4 bases and J by 9 bases, with 16 bases between the two germline ends. Germline loops: CDR1 KGHSH, CDR2 LQKENI. The CDR3 has 14 amino acids. The DNA of the CDR3 is TGTGCCAGCTCACTATCTGGGGAAAGGGGTGAGCAGTTCTTC. The encoded protein is CASSLSGERGEQFF.

The chain is built from TRBV6-2 or TRBV6-3 and TRBJ1-1, with a possible D match to TRBD1 (5 bases). Germline loops: CDR1 MNHEY, CDR2 SVGEGT. This CDR3 has 15 amino acids. V was pared by 2 bases and J by 5 bases, with 15 bases between. The CDR3 is CASSYAGERGTEAFF. The CDR3 DNA follows: TGTGCCAGCAGTTACGCGGGGGAGCGAGGGACTGAAGCTTTCTTT.

There are a few counts of this clone. J is TRBJ1-5 and V is TRBV4-1; 8 bases align to TRBD1. The CDR3 is 15 amino acids. Germline assignment: CDR1 MGHRA and CDR2 YSYEKL. The V gene end was trimmed by 1 base and the J gene end by 7 bases; junction bases not matched to a gene: 6. The CDR3 coding sequence is TGCGCCAGCAGCCAAGGGGACAGGTCGCACCAGCCCCAGCATTTT. Translation: CASSQGDRSHQPQHF.

V is TRBV7-9 and J is TRBJ2-1; TRBD2 aligns across 8 bases. Germline CDR1 and CDR2: SEHNR and FQNEAQ (reference sequence). The V and J ends lost 1 base and 12 bases, in that order; junction bases with no gene match: 14. The CDR3 contains 16 residues. As DNA, the CDR3 is TGTGCCAGCAGCTTAGACCCAGCGGGGGACCCATGGGGGCAGTTCTTC. This encodes CASSLDPAGDPWGQFF.

This sequence joins TRBV24-1 and TRBJ1-5; 7 nucleotides agree with TRBD1. Germline CDR1 and CDR2: KGHDR and SFDVKD. This CDR3 is 16 amino acids long. The V gene end was trimmed by 4 bases and the J gene end by 3 bases; junction bases not matched to a gene: 8. CDR3 loop: CATSERTGEFNQPQHF. In nucleotides, the CDR3 is TGTGCCACCAGTGAGAGAACAGGGGAATTCAATCAGCCCCAGCATTTT.

The chain uses TRBV7-7 and TRBJ1-2; a possible D gene is TRBD1 (6 bases). V was trimmed by 5 bases and J by 4 bases, leaving 14 bases between them. CDR1 and CDR2 from the germline V gene are SSHAT and FNYEAQ (reference sequence). The CDR3 contains 14 residues. This CDR3 reads CASSGPGVGYGYTF. DNA for the CDR3: TGTGCCAGCAGCGGTCCAGGGGTTGGCTATGGCTACACCTTC.

The chain combines TRBV5-1 with TRBJ1-6; perhaps TRBD1 as D (6 bases). The length of the CDR3 is 15 residues. Trimming shortened V by 3 bases and J by 6 bases, and 13 bases separated the two germline ends. Germline V gene data show CDR1 as SGHRS and CDR2 as YFSETQ. CDR3 in DNA: TGCGCCAGCAGCTCAGACAGGCGGGTTAATTCACCCCTCCACTTT. This encodes CASSSDRRVNSPLHF.

The CDR3 DNA reads as TGTGCCAGCAGCGGCTCTGAGCGGGGGGGCCACCACAATGAGCAGTTCTTC. Its protein product is CASSGSERGGHHNEQFF. This rearrangement joins TRBV4-2 to TRBJ2-1, with 10 bases matching TRBD2. The CDR3 consists of 17 residues. The germline V gene has CDR1 LGHNA and CDR2 YNFKEQ. The trim removed 5 bases at V and 5 bases at J, leaving 12 bases unmatched.

As DNA, the CDR3 is TGCGCCAGCAGCCAGGGGGACAGGAGGGCGGGTAATGAAAAACTGTTTTTT. It codes for CASSQGDRRAGNEKLFF. V usage is TRBV4-1 and J usage is TRBJ1-4, with 8 bases that match TRBD1. The V gene's germline CDR1 is MGHRA and CDR2 YSYEKL. J was trimmed by 4 bases and V by 3 bases; bases with no gene match: 10. This CDR3 region has 17 residues.

This chain uses TRBV19 with TRBJ2-5, with D uncertain. With 4 bases removed from V and 4 bases from J, the gap between germline ends came to 13 bases. CDR1 and CDR2 from the germline V gene are LNHDA and SQIVND (reference sequence). The CDR3 extends over 14 amino acids. CDR3 sequence reads: CASSRAGKSETQYF. The CDR3 nucleotides are TGTGCCAGTAGTAGGGCCGGAAAGTCAGAGACCCAGTACTTC.

V and J are TRBV11-3 and TRBJ2-1; 12 bases are a match to TRBD2. This CDR3 region has 16 residues. Trimming at V came to 5 bases and at J to 4 bases, leaving 6 bases not matched to a gene. Germline loops: CDR1 SGHNT, CDR2 YENEEA. CDR3 DNA: TGTGCCAGCAGCCCGATGACTAGCGGGGGATACAATGAGCAGTTCTTC. It codes for CASSPMTSGGYNEQFF.

The chain uses TRBV19 and TRBJ1-2; a weak D match, TRBD1 (6 bases). This CDR3 is 12 amino acids long. Trimming cost V 2 bases and J 5 bases, with 6 bases left between them. Germline loops: CDR1 LNHDA, CDR2 SQIVND (reference sequence). The DNA for the CDR3 is TGTGCCAGTAGTATACAGGGGTATGGCTACACCTTC. This gives the protein CASSIQGYGYTF.

The chain couples TRBV5-1 to TRBJ2-3; D call uncertain. Germline V gives CDR1 SGHRS, CDR2 YFSETQ. V was pared by 5 bases and J by 0 bases, with 10 bases between. This CDR3 is 14 amino acids long. For the CDR3, the DNA is TGCGCCAGCAGACTGACGGGTAGCACAGATACGCAGTATTTT. It encodes CASRLTGSTDTQYF.

The chain recombines TRBV6-5 with TRBJ2-1; D uncertain. Germline V CDR1 and CDR2: MNHEY, SVGAGI. Trimming left V 6 bases short and J 0 bases short, with 12 bases between. The CDR3 totals 15 residues. The CDR3, as DNA: TGTGCCAGCAGATCACAGCTTCTCTCCTACAATGAGCAGTTCTTC. Translating gives CASRSQLLSYNEQFF.

The chain employs TRBV30 and TRBJ1-6; D is possibly TRBD1 (5 bases). The germline V gene encodes CDR1 GTSNPN and CDR2 SVGIG (reference sequence). This CDR3 spans 17 amino acids. V lost 5 bases to trimming and J lost 0 bases, with 17 bases between them. DNA of the CDR3: TGTGCCTGGGGTAGGGGACTAAGCAGCTCCTATAATTCACCCCTCCACTTT. Its protein product is CAWGRGLSSSYNSPLHF.

This rearrangement joins TRBV7-3 to TRBJ2-7, with D tentatively TRBD1 (5 bases). The CDR3 extends over 15 amino acids. V dropped 2 bases and J dropped 3 bases, with 14 bases sitting between them. Germline V gene sequence: CDR1 SGHTA, CDR2 FQGTGA. The CDR3 loop is CASSLSSSGNYEQYF. In DNA form, the CDR3 reads TGTGCCAGCAGCTTATCCAGTTCAGGGAACTACGAGCAGTACTTC.

This rearrangement joins TRBV2 to TRBJ1-1, with D possibly matching TRBD1 (6 bases). V lost 2 bases and J lost 1, with 14 bases in between. The CDR3 spans 16 residues. The germline CDR1 and CDR2 sequences are SNHLY and FYNNEI. In nucleotides, the CDR3 is TGTGCCAGCAGTGAATCCGGGGGGCCGGGGAACACTGAAGCTTTCTTT. Its protein product is CASSESGGPGNTEAFF.

The chain is built from TRBV27 and TRBJ2-7; a weak D match, TRBD2 (6 bases). The CDR3 is 15 residues long. CDR1 is MNHEY, CDR2 SMNVEV, per germline (reference sequence). V was pared by 5 bases and J by 0 bases, with 14 bases between. The CDR3 sequence: CASSGLGGISYEQYF. The CDR3, as DNA: TGTGCCAGCAGTGGCCTCGGGGGAATCTCCTACGAGCAGTACTTC.

This chain links TRBV5-1 with TRBJ2-1, with TRBD2 identical over 8 bases. This CDR3 contains 15 residues. CDR1 is SGHRS, CDR2 YFSETQ, per germline. The V segment lost 0 bases and the J segment 7 bases; nucleotides outside the gene matches: 6. The CDR3 DNA follows: TGCGCCAGCAGCTTGGGAGCGGGGGTGGGGAATGAGCAGTTCTTC. This codes for CASSLGAGVGNEQFF.

The table lists this clone with a few counts. The chain joins TRBV4-1 to TRBJ2-3; TRBD1 matches 9 bases. The V and J ends lost 0 bases and 2 bases, in that order; junction bases with no gene match: 3. The CDR3 runs to 16 residues. Per the germline V gene, CDR1 is MGHRA and CDR2 is YSYEKL. CDR3 sequence (DNA): TGCGCCAGCAGCCAAGAGGGGACAGGGCTCACAGATACGCAGTATTTT. It yields the protein CASSQEGTGLTDTQYF.

The chain has TRBV18 and TRBJ2-5, with 12 bases fitting TRBD2. Per the germline V gene, CDR1 is KGHSH and CDR2 is LQKENI. After removal of 1 base from V and 4 bases from J, the junction contained 4 bases not matched to a gene. CDR3 length: 16 amino acids. CDR3 in amino acids: CASSPQLAGGGETQYF. DNA of the CDR3: TGTGCCAGCTCACCACAACTAGCGGGGGGAGGAGAGACCCAGTACTTC.

The genes are TRBV5-4 and TRBJ1-6, with D possibly matching TRBD1 (6 bases). This CDR3 comprises 17 residues. Between the trimmed V and J ends, which lost 0 bases and 4 bases, there was a span of 14 bases. CDR1 is SGHNT and CDR2 is YYREEE in the germline V gene (reference sequence). In DNA, the CDR3 is TGTGCCAGCAGCTTGGGGTTGGGAGGGGGTTATAATTCACCCCTCCACTTT. This encodes CASSLGLGGGYNSPLHF. Variable domain in full (rest from reference TRBV5-4 and TRBJ1-6): ETGVTQSPTHLIKTRGQQVTLRCSSQSGHNTVSWYQQALGQGPQFIFQYYREEENGRGNFPPRFSGLQFPNYSSELNVNALELDDSALYLCASSLGLGGGYNSPLHFGNGTRLTVT.

This clone was seen more than once but under ten times. The chain links TRBV3-1 (or the pseudogene TRBV3-2) to TRBJ2-1, with D unresolved. With 8 bases removed from V and 3 bases from J, the gap between germline ends came to 8 bases. Germline V gene data show CDR1 as LGHDT and CDR2 as YNNKEL (reference sequence). This CDR3 is built from 12 residues. CDR3 nucleotides: TGTGCCAGCTCCGCGGTCTACAATGAGCAGTTCTTC. As protein: CASSAVYNEQFF.

V is TRBV5-8 and J is TRBJ1-5; the D gene is possibly TRBD1 (6 bases). Germline-derived CDR1 and CDR2 are SGHTS and YDEGEE. There are 15 residues in the CDR3. Between the trimmed V and J ends, which lost 5 bases and 5 bases, there was a span of 17 bases. The DNA of the CDR3 is TGTGCCAGCAGGGTGGTGGGGGAGGGGGATCAGCCCCAGCATTTT. Protein: CASRVVGEGDQPQHF. Complete variable domain (other parts from reference TRBV5-8 and TRBJ1-5): EAGVTQSPTHLIKTRGQQATLRCSPISGHTSVYWYQQALGLGLQFLLWYDEGEERNRGNFPPRFSGRQFPNYSSELNVNALELEDSALYLCASRVVGEGDQPQHFGDGTRLSIL.

The chain employs TRBV28 and TRBJ2-2; D may be TRBD1 (6 bases). Trimming pared 6 bases from V and 2 bases from J, leaving 19 bases between. The length of the CDR3 is 17 residues. CDR1 is MDHEN, CDR2 SYDVKM, per germline. CDR3 loop: CASSPFPGERNTGELFF. CDR3 sequence (DNA): TGTGCCAGCAGCCCATTCCCAGGGGAACGTAACACCGGGGAGCTGTTTTTT.